The entry that follows covers one T cell receptor beta chain sequence. The entry originates in a study of T cells after posttransplantation cyclophosphamide. Measured with immunoSEQ multiplex PCR; TCRdb has only the in-frame clones, and not every one. The data show some 54,000 clones, 94% seen once. Losses at the gene ends were 0 bases for V and 5 bases for J; bases not matched to a gene: 9. Germline V CDR1 and CDR2: LGHNA, YNFKEQ. The CDR3 length is 16 residues. The rearrangement joins TRBV4-2 to TRBJ2-5, with 7 bases identical to TRBD2. The sample was PBMCs. This receptor was obtained from a woman in her 30s in good health and a related stem cell transplant donor. The CDR3 protein is CASSQDSGTNEETQYF. The CDR3 nucleotides read TGTGCCAGCAGCCAAGACTCCGGGACTAATGAGGAGACCCAGTACTTC.